A single sample is the source of the 15 T cell receptor beta chains below, sequenced in a study of T cells after yellow fever vaccination (dated by TCRdb to between 2018 and 2021). The treatment or condition tag for this specimen amounts to: live attenuated yellow fever vaccine strain. The library was made by 5' RACE. The sequencer listed for this sample is Illumina HiSeq 2500. The public sequencing data were trimmed at Q25 with fastp and processed into clonotypes with MiXCR by TCRdb, which kept only in-frame beta chains. Each CDR3 protein appears once, grouped with its most common genes and DNA. This sample lists approximately 32,000 distinct CDR3 sequences; about 11% were detected once. The ten most abundant clones make up 9% to 15% of the sample. Sample: PBMCs, either bulk or a sorted T-cell subset (CD4+, CD8+, memory, or dextramer-sorted; not recorded which), taken less than 18 days after the first yellow fever vaccination. These receptors were collected from a man between 18 and 35 years old who received the YFV17D yellow fever vaccine.

In this sample, this clonotype turned up many times. The chain links TRBV4-2 to TRBJ1-2; D ambiguous. CDR1 and CDR2 (germline): LGHNA, YNFKEQ. Trimming left V 0 bases short and J 8 bases short, with 16 bases between. CDR3 size: 15 residues. CDR3 DNA sequence: TGTGCCAGCAGCCAAGAGTCCCCGATTGACTCCGGCTACACCTTC. Translating it yields CASSQESPIDSGYTF.

This clonotype showed up many times. The chain couples TRBV20-1 to TRBJ1-3; maybe TRBD1 (5 bases). V was trimmed by 5 bases and J by 0 bases, leaving 11 bases between them. The germline V gene encodes CDR1 DFQATT and CDR2 SNEGSKA (reference sequence). This CDR3 spans 14 amino acids. This CDR3 is CSAEDRLSGNTIYF. The DNA of the CDR3 is TGCAGTGCTGAAGACAGACTCTCTGGAAACACCATATATTTT.

A word on this clonotype: A single base separates this from a much larger clone, so it may be a read error. This chain uses TRBV7-9 with TRBJ2-2; possibly TRBD1 for D (5 bases). Germline CDR1 SEHNR, CDR2 FQNEAQ (reference sequence). V shed 5 bases and J shed 6 bases, with 13 bases lying between them. This CDR3 has 14 residues. CDR3 nucleotides: TGTGCCAGCAGCGCTAAAGGGGATGCCGGGGAGCTGTTTTTT. This encodes CASSAKGDAGELFF.

This clonotype was observed many times. The CDR3 DNA sequence: TGCGCCAGCAGCCAAGATCGAGGGTATGGCGGGGAGCTGTTTTTT. As protein: CASSQDRGYGGELFF. This chain uses TRBV4-3 with TRBJ2-2; D perhaps matches TRBD2 (5 bases). This CDR3 has 15 amino acids. V gave up 0 bases and J gave up 7 bases, with 12 bases separating them. Germline CDR1 reads LGHNA; CDR2 reads YSLEER.

This clonotype has ten or more counts. The chain couples TRBV5-6 to TRBJ2-1, with D possibly TRBD2 on 5 matching bases. Trimming shortened V by 5 bases and J by 7 bases, and 16 bases separated the two germline ends. The CDR3 sequence is 14 residues long. Germline V CDR1 and CDR2: SGHDT, YYEEEE. The DNA of the CDR3 is TGTGCCAGCAGAGAGGGCACGGAATTTAATGAGCAGTTCTTC. This sequence encodes CASREGTEFNEQFF.

This clonotype was recorded at least ten times. The chain uses TRBV6-1 and TRBJ1-1; D is possibly TRBD1 (5 bases). The germline V gene encodes CDR1 MNHNS and CDR2 SASEGT. The CDR3 loop spans 14 amino acids. Trimming took 9 bases from V and 3 from J, leaving 17 bases between them. The CDR3 protein is CASFPRGTDTEAFF. The DNA for the CDR3 is TGTGCCAGTTTCCCTAGGGGTACGGACACTGAAGCTTTCTTT.

There are many counts of this clonotype. The rearrangement uses TRBV4-1 and TRBJ2-7; D is possibly TRBD2 (6 bases). The CDR3 is 15 residues long. Germline V gives CDR1 MGHRA, CDR2 YSYEKL. The V end was cut by 5 bases, the J end by 3 bases, with 17 bases between. CDR3 sequence (DNA): TGCGCCAGCAGCGAGTCGGGACTGCGCGGCTACGAGCAGTACTTC. Residues: CASSESGLRGYEQYF.

A remark on this clonotype: A much bigger clone sits one base away, suggesting this may be a read error. This rearrangement joins TRBV5-6 to TRBJ2-3, with 7 bases identical to TRBD2. The CDR3 loop spans 15 amino acids. V trimming: 4 bases; J trimming: 1 base; junction bases outside the gene matches: 6. CDR1 is SGHDT and CDR2 is YYEEEE in the germline V gene. CDR3 loop: CASSPGTIGTDTQYF. The CDR3 nucleotides read TGTGCCAGCAGCCCCGGGACTATCGGCACAGATACGCAGTATTTT.

In the case of this clonotype: With a much larger clone just one base away, this may be a read error. This chain links TRBV7-2 with TRBJ2-5, with D maybe TRBD2 (6 bases). The CDR3 covers 16 residues. Germline V gene lookup returns CDR1 SGHTA and CDR2 FQGNSA. CDR3 nucleotide sequence: TGTGCCAGCAGCCAAAGGGCCGCTTCGTCCCGGGAGACCAAGTACTTC. Translating gives CASSQRAASSRETKYF.

This clonotype was counted many times. This sequence joins TRBV5-4 and TRBJ2-2, with a weak D call TRBD2 (5 bases). Germline CDR1 reads SGHNT; CDR2 reads YYREEE (reference sequence). V was clipped by 6 bases and J by 1 base, with 13 bases between them. This CDR3 region has 15 residues. The DNA for the CDR3 is TGTGCCAGCATTGACCGAGGAGGGAACACCGGGGAGCTGTTTTTT. Translation: CASIDRGGNTGELFF. Based on the CDR3 plus reference TRBV5-4 and TRBJ2-2, the full variable domain is ETGVTQSPTHLIKTRGQQVTLRCSSQSGHNTVSWYQQALGQGPQFIFQYYREEENGRGNFPPRFSGLQFPNYSSELNVNALELDDSALYLCASIDRGGNTGELFFGEGSRLTVL.

Ten or more counts support this clonotype. The chain carries TRBV12-3 or TRBV12-4 and TRBJ2-5; 8 bases map to TRBD2. J was trimmed by 4 bases and V by 3 bases; bases with no gene match: 7. The CDR3 has 15 residues. The DNA for the CDR3 is TGTGCCAGCAGTTTCCGTGCCGGGGGGGGAGAGACCCAGTACTTC. It is translated as CASSFRAGGGETQYF.

This clonotype occurred many times. This chain links TRBV12-3 or TRBV12-4 with TRBJ2-2, with 7 bases identical to TRBD1. Unmatched junction bases numbered 13, after V lost 9 bases and J lost 3 bases. The CDR3 loop spans 16 amino acids. The CDR3 region is CASARKGTEHTGELFF. In DNA form, the CDR3 reads TGTGCCAGTGCAAGGAAAGGGACAGAACACACCGGGGAGCTGTTTTTT.

This clonotype was detected many times. The rearrangement uses TRBV5-5 and TRBJ2-7; no reliable D call. The CDR3 runs 11 residues. Trimming removed 2 bases at V and 5 bases at J, with 5 bases between. Germline V CDR1 and CDR2: SGHKS, YYEKEE (reference sequence). CDR3 protein: CASSFRDEQYF. DNA for the CDR3: TGTGCCAGCAGCTTTCGCGACGAGCAGTACTTC.

In the case of this clonotype: This may be a read error: a much more frequent sequence differs by one nucleotide. The V call is TRBV6-1, the J call TRBJ1-2; D not certain. Germline CDR1 MNHNS, CDR2 SASEGT. CDR3 length: 16 amino acids. Trimming removed 6 bases at V and 8 bases at J, with 25 bases between. The CDR3 bases are TGTGCCAGCAGACGCCCACGCGAGAGGGTAGCTCGCGGCTACACCTTC. It codes for CASRRPRERVARGYTF.

This clonotype is medium-sized by share. CDR3 protein: CASDKTGGVLTDTQYF. CDR3 sequence (DNA): TGTGCCAGCGACAAGACAGGGGGCGTACTCACAGATACGCAGTATTTT. The chain is built from TRBV5-6 and TRBJ2-3; 10 nucleotides match TRBD1. Germline V gene sequence: CDR1 SGHDT, CDR2 YYEEEE. Trimming at V came to 7 bases and at J to 2 bases, leaving 10 bases not matched to a gene. The CDR3 is made up of 16 amino acids.